The 4 T cell receptor beta chains below all came from one sample that was sequenced in a study of OX40 agonist ivuxolimab in advanced cancers. The repertoire was sequenced with immunoSEQ multiplex PCR; TCRdb's copy has only in-frame clones and lacks some. The sample lists roughly 46,000 clones, approximately 91% occurring once. Sequenced material: CD4+ or CD8+ T cells sorted from blood, taken in a trial of the OX40 agonist ivuxolimab. These receptors were obtained from an adult with an advanced solid tumor such as melanoma, head and neck, liver or kidney cancer.

This chain uses TRBV2 with TRBJ1-5; 7 positions agree with TRBD1. Germline V gene lookup returns CDR1 SNHLY and CDR2 FYNNEI. V trimming: 5 bases; J trimming: 9 bases; junction bases outside the gene matches: 13. This CDR3 region has 15 residues. In nucleotides, the CDR3 is TGTGCCAGCAGTACAGGGACAGCAGGGTTGGGGCCCCAGCATTTT. Amino acids: CASSTGTAGLGPQHF.

DNA for the CDR3: TGTGCCAGCTGCCTTACGGGCGGGGCAGATACGCAGTATTTT. This codes for CASCLTGGADTQYF. This sequence joins TRBV9 and TRBJ2-3; a weak D match, TRBD2 (6 bases). Trimming pared 7 bases from V and 4 bases from J, leaving 16 bases between. CDR3 length equals 14 residues. In germline, CDR1 is SGDLS, CDR2 YYNGEE.

Regarding this clone: At one end the junction does not follow the germline gene, possibly because of a read error. The chain employs TRBV4-1 and TRBJ2-1, with D maybe TRBD2 (5 bases). Germline CDR1 is MGHRA and CDR2 is YSYEKL. The length of the CDR3 is 15 residues. This CDR3 is CASSQPGITYSEQFF. CDR3 in DNA: TGCGCCAGCAGCCAGCCGGGAATAACTTACAGTGAGCAGTTCTTC.

The CDR3 DNA sequence: TGTGCCAGTAGTATAGAACAGGGGGCATGGAAGACCCAGTACTTC. This gives the protein CASSIEQGAWKTQYF. The gene calls are TRBV19 and TRBJ2-5; 9 bases fit TRBD1. Unmatched junction bases numbered 5, after V lost 0 bases and J lost 6 bases. In germline, CDR1 is LNHDA, CDR2 SQIVND (reference sequence). The CDR3 sequence is 15 residues long.